Listed below are T cell receptor beta chains from one sample, sequenced in a study of blood T cell repertoires in COVID-19. Sequencing used immunoSEQ multiplex PCR; TCRdb keeps in-frame clones, though not all of them. The sample carries 210,000 or so clones, 86% recorded once. Sequences were obtained from peripheral blood. The receptor set was obtained from a woman in her forties or fifties with acute or convalescent COVID-19. Both conserved end residues are part of each CDR3. The D gene is left open where the match is weak. The listing skips clone size in some rows; elsewhere it reads once, few, many or a size class.

j_gene | d_gene | abundance | v_gene | CDR3aa | CDR3nt
TRBJ1-2 | . | . | TRBV24-1 | CATSDLLGYTF | TGTGCCACCAGTGATTTGCTGGGCTACACCTTC
TRBJ1-3 | TRBD1 | . | TRBV5-4 | CASSPTGTGGAGNTIYF | TGTGCCAGCAGCCCAACCGGGACAGGGGGAGCTGGAAACACCATATATTTT
TRBJ1-4 | TRBD1 | . | TRBV19 | CASSFRQGRINEKLFF | TGTGCCAGTAGTTTTCGACAGGGGAGGATTAATGAAAAACTGTTTTTT
TRBJ1-2 | TRBD1 | . | TRBV4-3 | CASNPSRGEQNYGYTF | TGCGCCAGCAACCCTAGCAGGGGGGAACAAAACTATGGCTACACCTTC
TRBJ1-4 | TRBD1 | few | TRBV7-9 | CASSVGQGVPNEKLFF | TGTGCCAGCAGCGTGGGACAGGGTGTACCTAATGAAAAACTGTTTTTT
TRBJ2-1 | . | . | TRBV6-5 | CASSYSQGPYNEQFF | TGTGCCAGCAGTTACTCGCAGGGCCCCTACAATGAGCAGTTCTTC
TRBJ2-7 | . | . | TRBV6-5 | CASSYERANEQYF | TGTGCCAGCAGTTACGAGAGGGCCAACGAGCAGTACTTC
TRBJ1-2 | . | . | TRBV9 | CASSVGQGYGYTF | TGTGCCAGCAGCGTAGGCCAGGGCTATGGCTACACCTTC
TRBJ2-2 | . | . | TRBV11-2 | CASSLLGVNTGELFF | TGTGCCAGCAGCTTACTCGGGGTGAACACCGGGGAGCTGTTTTTT
TRBJ2-3 | . | . | TRBV6-4 | CASSDQGKTDTQYF | TGTGCCAGCAGTGACCAGGGGAAAACAGATACGCAGTATTTT
TRBJ2-7 | . | . | TRBV24-1 | CATSPGHKSYEQYF | TGTGCCACCAGCCCGGGACACAAATCTTACGAGCAGTACTTC
TRBJ2-1 | TRBD1 | . | TRBV5-1 | CASTGTGGLGASYNEQFF | TGCGCCAGCACCGGGACAGGGGGTCTTGGGGCTTCCTACAATGAGCAGTTCTTC
TRBJ2-7 | TRBD1 | . | TRBV30 | CAWETGTGSSYEQYF | TGTGCCTGGGAGACTGGGACAGGATCGTCCTACGAGCAGTACTTC
TRBJ2-7 | . | . | TRBV11-2 | CASSLDSLFYEQYF | TGTGCCAGCAGCTTAGATTCCCTATTCTACGAGCAGTACTTC
TRBJ1-1 | TRBD1 | . | TRBV6-1 | CASSESGRGLSTEAFF | TGTGCCAGCAGTGAAAGTGGCAGGGGGCTTAGCACTGAAGCTTTCTTT
TRBJ2-2 | . | many | TRBV12-5 | CASGPGAGELFF | TGTGCTAGTGGCCCGGGGGCCGGGGAGCTGTTTTTT
TRBJ1-1 | . | . | TRBV21-1 | CASSKRQGPKAFF | TGTGCCAGCAGCAAACGACAGGGGCCGAAAGCTTTCTTT
TRBJ2-7 | TRBD2 | . | TRBV11-2 | CASSQGGLVLYEQYF | TGTGCCAGCAGCCAAGGGGGACTAGTACTCTACGAGCAGTACTTC
TRBJ1-2 | TRBD1 | . | TRBV5-6 | CASSAEQGAPLGYTF | TGTGCCAGCAGCGCAGAACAGGGGGCCCCCCTAGGCTACACCTTC
TRBJ2-3 | TRBD1 | . | TRBV2 | CASSELTGYAYF | TGTGCCAGCAGTGAACTGACAGGGTATGCGTATTTT
TRBJ2-2 | TRBD2 | . | TRBV9 | CASSVAAGANTGELFF | TGTGCCAGCAGCGTAGCCGCGGGAGCCAACACCGGGGAGCTGTTTTTT
TRBJ2-1 | . | . | TRBV4-3 | CASSLGDNEQFF | TGCGCCAGCAGCCTGGGCGACAATGAGCAGTTCTTC
TRBJ1-3 | . | . | TRBV5-4 | CASSAGPTNTDTIYF | TGTGCCAGCAGCGCGGGACCTACTAATACCGACACCATATATTTT
TRBJ2-7 | . | . | TRBV6-9 | CASSFTTGEQYF | TGTGCCAGCAGTTTCACGACGGGCGAGCAGTACTTC
TRBJ2-1 | . | . | TRBV5-1 | CASSLSLQGGEQFF | TGCGCCAGCAGCTTGTCCCTCCAGGGTGGCGAGCAGTTCTTC
TRBJ1-6 | . | . | TRBV12-3/TRBV12-4 | CASSLTGNSPLHF | TGTGCCAGCAGCTTAACGGGGAATTCACCCCTCCACTTT
TRBJ2-5 | . | . | TRBV5-5 | CASSLSVGQPETQYF | TGTGCCAGCAGCTTGTCAGTGGGGCAGCCAGAGACCCAGTACTTC
TRBJ1-2 | TRBD1 | . | TRBV7-3 | CASSLGQGDGYTF | TGTGCCAGCAGCTTGGGACAGGGAGATGGCTACACCTTC
TRBJ2-4 | TRBD2 | . | TRBV6-1 | CASSEGLAGGIQYF | TGTGCCAGCAGTGAGGGACTAGCTGGCGGCATTCAGTACTTC
TRBJ2-1 | TRBD2 | . | TRBV27 | CASTPTDGTSGGISYNEQFF | TGTGCCAGCACACCAACTGACGGGACTAGCGGGGGCATCTCCTACAATGAGCAGTTCTTC
TRBJ1-3 | . | . | TRBV9 | CASSLRGGNTIYF | TGTGCCAGCAGCCTCAGGGGCGGAAACACCATATATTTT
TRBJ1-1 | . | . | TRBV12-5 | CASLARGSNTEAFF | TGTGCTAGTCTAGCCCGGGGTTCGAACACTGAAGCTTTCTTT
TRBJ2-1 | . | . | TRBV5-4 | CASSLGGQTYNEQFF | TGTGCCAGCAGCTTGGGTGGACAGACCTACAATGAGCAGTTCTTC
TRBJ2-7 | . | . | TRBV6-1 | CASSEPGHGSYEQYF | TGTGCCAGCAGTGAGCCGGGACACGGTAGCTACGAGCAGTACTTC
TRBJ2-7 | . | once | TRBV3-1/TRBV3-2 | CASSQATVYEQYF | TGTGCCAGCAGCCAAGCGACAGTCTACGAGCAGTACTTC
TRBJ2-5 | . | . | TRBV10-3 | CARPSSFRDF | TGTGCCAGACCTAGCAGCTTTAGGGACTTC
TRBJ1-5 | . | few | TRBV30 | CAWSVGQSNQPQHF | TGTGCCTGGAGTGTAGGACAGAGCAATCAGCCCCAGCATTTT
TRBJ1-2 | TRBD1 | . | TRBV18 | CASSPGQGAGYTF | TGTGCCAGCTCACCAGGACAGGGGGCGGGCTACACCTTC
TRBJ2-2 | TRBD2 | . | TRBV14 | CASSPGGPTGELFF | TGTGCCAGCAGTCCGGGGGGGCCCACCGGGGAGCTGTTTTTT
TRBJ1-3 | TRBD1 | . | TRBV10-3 | CAMLEGQGDGNTIYF | TGTGCCATGTTAGAGGGACAGGGAGATGGAAACACCATATATTTT
TRBJ1-2 | . | once | TRBV18 | CASSPPGRGAPGYTF | TGTGCCAGCTCACCACCAGGGCGGGGAGCTCCAGGCTACACCTTC
TRBJ1-4 | . | . | TRBV10-2 | CASSRGGTGLVEKLFF | TGCGCCAGCAGCCGAGGCGGAACGGGGTTAGTTGAAAAACTGTTTTTT
TRBJ1-6 | . | . | TRBV19 | CASRIVQDPPYNSPLHF | TGTGCCAGTAGGATCGTACAGGATCCGCCCTATAATTCACCCCTCCACTTT
TRBJ1-1 | . | . | TRBV6-2/TRBV6-3 | CASSGTFGGMNTEAFF | TGTGCCAGCAGTGGAACTTTTGGGGGCATGAACACTGAAGCTTTCTTT